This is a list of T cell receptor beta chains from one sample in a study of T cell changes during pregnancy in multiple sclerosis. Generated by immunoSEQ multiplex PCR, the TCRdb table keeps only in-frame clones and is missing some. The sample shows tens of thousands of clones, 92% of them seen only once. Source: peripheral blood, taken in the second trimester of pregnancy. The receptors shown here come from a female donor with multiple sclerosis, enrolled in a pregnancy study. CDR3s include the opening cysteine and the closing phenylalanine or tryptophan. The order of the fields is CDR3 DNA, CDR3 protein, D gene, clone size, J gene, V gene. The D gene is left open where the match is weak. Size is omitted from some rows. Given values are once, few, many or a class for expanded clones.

TGCGCCAGCAGCCAGGACTTGCTTGGCTACGAGCAGTACTTC | CASSQDLLGYEQYF | . | . | TRBJ2-7 | TRBV4-1
TGTGCCAGCAGCTCAGGGGCGCTGGGCACTGAAGCTTTCTTT | CASSSGALGTEAFF | . | once | TRBJ1-1 | TRBV11-1
TGCAGTGCCTCTTTTCTTAATGAGCAGTTCTTC | CSASFLNEQFF | . | . | TRBJ2-1 | TRBV20-1
TGCGCCAGCAGCCAAGATACGGGACAGGGGGGGGATGAGCAGTTCTTC | CASSQDTGQGGDEQFF | TRBD1 | . | TRBJ2-1 | TRBV4-3
TGTGCCAGCTCACCACCGGGGGCTCACAACAGAGAGCAGTACTTC | CASSPPGAHNREQYF | . | . | TRBJ2-7 | TRBV18
TGTGCCACGGGACTAGCGGTTATCGACGAGCAGTACTTC | CATGLAVIDEQYF | TRBD2 | once | TRBJ2-7 | TRBV2
TGTGCCAGCTCACTGCTGGACAGGACTGCGTCCTACGAGCAGTACTTC | CASSLLDRTASYEQYF | TRBD1 | . | TRBJ2-7 | TRBV18
TGTGCCTCCGCGGCTCCTCCCGGGGAGCTGTTTTTT | CASAAPPGELFF | . | . | TRBJ2-2 | TRBV28
TGTGCCAGCAGTCCAAGTGGGAGGGGCACAGATACGCAGTATTTT | CASSPSGRGTDTQYF | TRBD2 | . | TRBJ2-3 | TRBV9
TGTGCCAGCAGCTTAGAAGCAGGGGCGAACATTCAGTACTTC | CASSLEAGANIQYF | . | once | TRBJ2-4 | TRBV7-8
TGTGCCAGCAGCTTCCCGTCCTCGCGGGAGGGCCTCAATGAGCAGTTCTTC | CASSFPSSREGLNEQFF | TRBD2 | . | TRBJ2-1 | TRBV5-6
TGTGCCAGCAGCTCCGGTACTATTAATTCACCCCTCCACTTT | CASSSGTINSPLHF | . | . | TRBJ1-6 | TRBV7-2
TGTGCCAGCGGGGCACTCGAGGCGGAGCAGTACTTC | CASGALEAEQYF | . | . | TRBJ2-7 | TRBV7-9
TGTGCCAGCAGTTTTTCCAACTCCTACAATGAGCAGTTCTTC | CASSFSNSYNEQFF | . | . | TRBJ2-1 | TRBV27
TGCGCCAGCAGCTTCGGACAGTTCACAGATACGCAGTATTTT | CASSFGQFTDTQYF | . | . | TRBJ2-3 | TRBV5-1
TGTGCCAGCAGCTTGGGACAGGGAGCGGAGACCCAGTACTTC | CASSLGQGAETQYF | TRBD1 | . | TRBJ2-5 | TRBV7-2
TGTGCCACCAGCAGGGCGGGCGGCTACGACGAGCAGTACTTC | CATSRAGGYDEQYF | . | . | TRBJ2-7 | TRBV15
TGTGCCAGCAGCCCTAGCGGGAGGGAGACCCAGTACTTC | CASSPSGRETQYF | TRBD2 | once | TRBJ2-5 | TRBV7-2
TGTGCCAGCAGCTTAATTCAGGCTAGCCCCTACGAGCAGTACTTC | CASSLIQASPYEQYF | . | . | TRBJ2-7 | TRBV11-2
TGTGCCAGCAGCCAAACAGGAAGCGCCTATGGCTACACCTTC | CASSQTGSAYGYTF | . | . | TRBJ1-2 | TRBV14
TGTGCCAGTAGTATAGGTGGAGGGTGGGAGACCCAGTACTTC | CASSIGGGWETQYF | . | . | TRBJ2-5 | TRBV19
TGTGCCAGCAGTGGGCTAGCGGGGGGATCCTACGAGCAGTACTTC | CASSGLAGGSYEQYF | TRBD2 | . | TRBJ2-7 | TRBV6-6
TGTGCCAGCAGCTTAGCTCCAGGGGGAAGCTTAGTATCCACTGAAGCTTTCTTT | CASSLAPGGSLVSTEAFF | TRBD1 | . | TRBJ1-1 | TRBV11-2
TGTGCCAGCACAGAACCTATGACAGGGAACTATGGCTACACCTTC | CASTEPMTGNYGYTF | TRBD1 | . | TRBJ1-2 | TRBV7-2
TGTGCCAGCAGCTCTACCTCCGGGACAGGGTTTTATGGCTACACCTTC | CASSSTSGTGFYGYTF | TRBD1 | . | TRBJ1-2 | TRBV7-3
TGTGCCAGCAGCTTACTCGGGGACTATTACAATGAGCAGTTCTTC | CASSLLGDYYNEQFF | TRBD2 | few | TRBJ2-1 | TRBV7-3
TGTGCCAGCAGCTGGAGCAGTAAGGGGATGGACTATGGCTACACCTTC | CASSWSSKGMDYGYTF | . | . | TRBJ1-2 | TRBV11-3
TGTGCCAGCAGCTTAGGGGGGGCGAACACCGGGGAGCTGTTTTTT | CASSLGGANTGELFF | . | . | TRBJ2-2 | TRBV7-9
TGTGCCTGGAGTGTACAGTCGACAGGGGTACTCTACGAGCAGTACTTC | CAWSVQSTGVLYEQYF | TRBD1 | . | TRBJ2-7 | TRBV30
TGTGCCAGCAGCCCGGGACAGCTCTCTGGGGCCAACGTCCTGACTTTC | CASSPGQLSGANVLTF | TRBD1 | . | TRBJ2-6 | TRBV5-6
TGTGCCAGCAGCCAAAGTGGGAGAGGGGGCCTCTCAGATACGCAGTATTTT | CASSQSGRGGLSDTQYF | TRBD1 | . | TRBJ2-3 | TRBV14
TGCAGCGTTACCAAAGGGTGGCAGGGGGACACTGAAGCTTTCTTT | CSVTKGWQGDTEAFF | TRBD1 | . | TRBJ1-1 | TRBV29-1
TGCGCCAGCAGCCGAGACTGGGATGAGCAGTTCTTC | CASSRDWDEQFF | . | . | TRBJ2-1 | TRBV5-1
TGCAGCGTTCTGACAGTCGTTCGTGTCAATGAGCAGTTCTTC | CSVLTVVRVNEQFF | . | . | TRBJ2-1 | TRBV29-1
TGTGCCAGCAGTGACTCGACAGGGGGCACCGGGGAGCTGTTTTTT | CASSDSTGGTGELFF | TRBD1 | . | TRBJ2-2 | TRBV6-4
TGCGCCAGCAGCTTGGCGGGGAGTCAACCCTCCTACGAGCAGTACTTC | CASSLAGSQPSYEQYF | . | once | TRBJ2-7 | TRBV5-1
TGTGCCAGCAGCTTAGGGGAACGGGGCTATGGCTACACCTTC | CASSLGERGYGYTF | . | . | TRBJ1-2 | TRBV11-3
TGTGCCAGCAGCCCGGATCTGGGCGGGGGCCAAGAGACCCAGTACTTC | CASSPDLGGGQETQYF | TRBD2 | . | TRBJ2-5 | TRBV5-4
TGTGCCAGCAGCCTACAAAATCCCGGGACAGGGTTACCCGGGGAGCTGTTTTTT | CASSLQNPGTGLPGELFF | TRBD1 | . | TRBJ2-2 | TRBV14
TGTGCCAGCCACGGACTAGGCGAGCAGTACTTC | CASHGLGEQYF | TRBD2 | few | TRBJ2-7 | TRBV2
TGTGCCAGCACCTGGGGGGAGCGCGAGTCTAACTATGGCTACACCTTC | CASTWGERESNYGYTF | . | . | TRBJ1-2 | TRBV7-9
TGTGCCAGCTCACTATTCGGGACTCCAGCGAACACCGGGGAGCTGTTTTTT | CASSLFGTPANTGELFF | . | . | TRBJ2-2 | TRBV18
TGTGCCAGAAGCTTGGTTAACGGGGTTCTTCTCGAGCAGTACTTC | CARSLVNGVLLEQYF | . | . | TRBJ2-7 | TRBV5-3
TGTGCCAGCAGTTACTCTTTCACAGGGGACCACGAGCAGTACTTC | CASSYSFTGDHEQYF | TRBD1 | . | TRBJ2-7 | TRBV6-6
TGCGCCAGCAGCGGGAGGGACAGGGCTAACTATGGCTACACCTTC | CASSGRDRANYGYTF | TRBD1 | . | TRBJ1-2 | TRBV5-1
TGTGCCAGCAGCGTAGCGAGCGGGAGTACCTACAATGAGCAGTTCTTC | CASSVASGSTYNEQFF | TRBD2 | . | TRBJ2-1 | TRBV9
TGTGCCAGCAGTGTGGACAGGGGCGCTGAAGCTTTCTTT | CASSVDRGAEAFF | TRBD1 | . | TRBJ1-1 | TRBV6-4
TGTGCCAGCAGCTTAATTTTAGCGTCCACAGATACGCAGTATTTT | CASSLILASTDTQYF | . | . | TRBJ2-3 | TRBV13